Shown below are 15 T cell receptor beta chains from a single sample sequenced in a study of control samples from healthy donors and cancer patients. The repertoire was sequenced with immunoSEQ multiplex PCR; TCRdb's copy has only in-frame clones and lacks some. The sample yields about 180,000 clones, around 87% seen once. The sample taken for sequencing was blood. Receptor source: a woman in her forties or fifties in good health.

V and J are TRBV6-5 and TRBJ1-1; weak D call: TRBD1 (5 bases). The CDR3 has 14 amino acids. Germline assignment: CDR1 MNHEY and CDR2 SVGAGI. The ends were cut back, 2 bases at V and 3 bases at J, with 10 bases in the middle. CDR3 region: CASSYAGGYTEAFF. The DNA for the CDR3 is TGTGCCAGCAGTTACGCTGGGGGGTACACTGAAGCTTTCTTT.

The rearrangement links TRBV5-3 to TRBJ2-1, with 8 bases lining up with TRBD2. TRBV5-3 is designated an ORF whose function remains uncertain. There are 19 residues in the CDR3. With V trimmed by 0 bases and J by 0 bases, 11 bases remained unmatched. The CDR3 loop reads CARSLAWTSSLSSYNEQFF. The DNA of the CDR3 is TGTGCCAGAAGCTTGGCGTGGACTAGCAGCTTGAGCTCCTACAATGAGCAGTTCTTC.

The CDR3 sequence is CASSPRTATNEKLFF. CDR3 DNA sequence: TGCGCCAGCAGCCCGCGGACAGCAACTAATGAAAAACTGTTTTTT. This chain links TRBV5-1 with TRBJ1-4; D is possibly TRBD1 (6 bases). V was clipped by 4 bases and J by 0 bases, with 10 bases between them. From germline, CDR1 is SGHRS and CDR2 YFSETQ. The CDR3 runs to 15 residues.

The chain links TRBV19 to TRBJ2-7; D possibly corresponds to TRBD1 (6 bases). The germline CDR1 and CDR2 sequences are LNHDA and SQIVND (reference sequence). V was shortened by 8 bases and J by 1 base, with 12 bases between the two germline ends. The CDR3 covers 13 residues. The CDR3, as DNA: TGTGCCAGTGCTGCTGGACAGTCCTACGAGCAGTACTTC. Translation: CASAAGQSYEQYF.

This chain connects TRBV5-8 to TRBJ1-5, with D unclear. The V end lost 4 bases, the J end lost 6 bases, and 23 bases lay between the germline ends. The CDR3 runs to 17 residues. From germline, CDR1 is SGHTS and CDR2 YDEGEE. The CDR3 spells CASSRDTGSLRGQPQHF. The CDR3 nucleotides are TGTGCCAGCAGCCGCGATACCGGTTCCTTACGGGGTCAGCCCCAGCATTTT.

V is TRBV28 and J is TRBJ1-5; D may be TRBD1 (5 bases). The CDR3 is 13 residues long. V lost 5 bases to trimming and J lost 5 bases, with 10 bases between them. Germline V CDR1 and CDR2: MDHEN, SYDVKM. The CDR3 DNA reads TGTGCCAGCAGTGGCAGGGTAGATCAGCCCCAGCATTTT. It codes for CASSGRVDQPQHF. The complete variable domain, with remaining parts taken from reference TRBV28 and TRBJ1-5, reads DVKVTQSSRYLVKRTGEKVFLECVQDMDHENMFWYRQDPGLGLRLIYFSYDVKMKEKGDIPEGYSVSREKKERFSLILESASTNQTSMYLCASSGRVDQPQHFGDGTRLSIL.

The genes are TRBV14 and TRBJ1-1; D unclear. The germline V gene has CDR1 SGHDN and CDR2 FVKESK. The CDR3 is made up of 14 amino acids. Trimming cost V 1 base and J 0 bases, with 6 bases left between them. The CDR3 sequence: CASSQAGVNTEAFF. DNA for the CDR3: TGTGCCAGCAGCCAAGCGGGAGTGAACACTGAAGCTTTCTTT.

The CDR3 loop reads CASTTGTTRNTEAFF. DNA of the CDR3: TGTGCCAGCACTACCGGAACTACCAGGAACACTGAAGCTTTCTTT. The chain is built from TRBV9 and TRBJ1-1; D gene ambiguous. This CDR3 region has 15 residues. V was shortened by 6 bases and J by 1 base, with 16 bases between the two germline ends. Germline V lookup: CDR1 SGDLS, CDR2 YYNGEE.

This chain links TRBV7-2 with TRBJ2-3; TRBD1 might be the D (5 bases). Trimming left V 4 bases short and J 2 bases short, with 10 bases between. The CDR3 length is 14 residues. Germline-derived CDR1 and CDR2 are SGHTA and FQGNSA. The CDR3, as DNA: TGTGCCAGCAGCTCCAGGGCTGCCACAGATACGCAGTATTTT. As protein: CASSSRAATDTQYF. Full variable domain (remainder filled in from reference TRBV7-2 and TRBJ2-3): GAGVSQSPSNKVTEKGKDVELRCDPISGHTALYWYRQSLGQGLEFLIYFQGNSAPDKSGLPSDRFSAERTGGSVSTLTIQRTQQEDSAVYLCASSSRAATDTQYFGPGTRLTVL.

In its sample, this clone was seen once. The rearrangement uses TRBV4-2 and TRBJ2-4, with no clear D. Germline assignment: CDR1 LGHNA and CDR2 YNFKEQ. The ends were cut back, 1 base at V and 8 bases at J, with 9 bases in the middle. The CDR3 extends over 13 amino acids. CDR3 bases: TGTGCCAGCAGCCAAGGGAAATGGGACATTCAGTACTTC. Translating it yields CASSQGKWDIQYF.

V usage is TRBV7-2 and J usage is TRBJ2-3, with no clear D. This CDR3 has 13 residues. V shed 1 base and J shed 0 bases, with 2 bases lying between them. The germline V gene has CDR1 SGHTA and CDR2 FQGNSA. CDR3: CASSLGSTDTQYF. DNA for the CDR3: TGTGCCAGCAGCTTAGGCAGCACAGATACGCAGTATTTT.

CDR3 loop: CASSLDGHQPQHF. The CDR3, as DNA: TGTGCCAGCAGCTTAGATGGTCATCAGCCCCAGCATTTT. This chain connects TRBV7-2 to TRBJ1-5; the D is unclear. This CDR3 has 13 residues. CDR1 and CDR2 from the germline V gene are SGHTA and FQGNSA. The germline V and J ends were trimmed by 1 base and 5 bases, with 6 bases remaining between them.

The chain links TRBV7-3 to TRBJ2-1; D assignment may be TRBD1 or TRBD2 (5 bases each). Germline CDR1 SGHTA, CDR2 FQGTGA. There are 16 residues in the CDR3. Trimming left V 5 bases short and J 6 bases short, with 20 bases between. Written as DNA, the CDR3 is TGTGCCAGCAGCCTCTCTACCGGGACGGGTTTCAATGAGCAGTTCTTC. Its translation: CASSLSTGTGFNEQFF.

The J gene is TRBJ1-1, the V gene TRBV7-2; 7 bases are a match to TRBD1. Trimming cost V 5 bases and J 0 bases; bases outside gene matches: 6. Germline CDR1 SGHTA, CDR2 FQGNSA. The CDR3 sequence is 15 residues long. In DNA form, the CDR3 reads TGTGCCAGCAGCAAACAGGGACAGTTGAACACTGAAGCTTTCTTT. It yields the protein CASSKQGQLNTEAFF.

The rearrangement links TRBV7-6 to TRBJ2-7; D is perhaps TRBD1 or TRBD2 (6 bases each). CDR1 and CDR2 from the germline V gene are SGHVS and FNYEAQ. Trimming shortened V by 5 bases and J by 7 bases, and 24 bases separated the two germline ends. The CDR3 runs to 16 residues. CDR3 nucleotides: TGTGCCAGCAGCCTAAAGACAGGAGGGAGAGTCGATGAGCAGTACTTC. This translates into CASSLKTGGRVDEQYF.